The 7 T cell receptor beta chains below were found in one sample sequenced in a study of cytomegalovirus exposure and HLA in healthy donors. Researchers ran the PCR with 60 Vbeta and 13 Jbeta primers. Only in-frame clones appear in the TCRdb table, and some are missing; sequencing was by immunoSEQ multiplex PCR. The data contain under 150,000 clones, roughly 10% of them singletons. The sequenced sample consisted of PBMCs. These receptors originate from a male donor in good health and CMV-seronegative.

The chain links TRBV5-6 to TRBJ2-2; D is possibly TRBD2 (6 bases). The CDR3 length is 16 residues. V lost 4 bases, J lost 6 bases, and 19 bases lay in between. CDR1 and CDR2 from the germline V gene are SGHDT and YYEEEE. CDR3 sequence reads: CASSLAGFILAGELFF. The CDR3, as DNA: TGTGCCAGCAGCCTTGCGGGGTTTATCTTGGCCGGGGAGCTGTTTTTT.

The chain is built from TRBV5-4 and TRBJ2-5; D possibly corresponds to TRBD1 (5 bases). This CDR3 spans 15 amino acids. Per the germline V gene, CDR1 is SGHNT and CDR2 is YYREEE (reference sequence). Trimming took 0 bases from V and 7 from J, leaving 16 bases between them. CDR3 in DNA: TGTGCCAGCAGCTTGGGGGTGCAGGGTCAGGGGACCCAGTACTTC. Translated, it gives CASSLGVQGQGTQYF.

V is TRBV4-3 and J is TRBJ2-1; 10 positions agree with TRBD2. The CDR3 loop spans 19 amino acids. Germline V gives CDR1 LGHNA, CDR2 YSLEER. The V segment lost 0 bases and the J segment 6 bases; nucleotides outside the gene matches: 14. CDR3 coding DNA: TGCGCCAGCAGCCAAGACCCCTTTATGAGCGGGGGGGGATTCAATGAGCAGTTCTTC. Amino acids: CASSQDPFMSGGGFNEQFF.

This clone came up a few times. The genes are TRBV7-9 and TRBJ2-7; D perhaps matches TRBD1 (6 bases). Trimming removed 4 bases at V and 4 bases at J, with 17 bases between. The CDR3 has 15 residues. In germline, CDR1 is SEHNR, CDR2 FQNEAQ (reference sequence). In DNA form, the CDR3 reads TGTGCCAGCAGCTCCACCCAGACAGGTTCTTACGAGCAGTACTTC. Translated, it gives CASSSTQTGSYEQYF.

This clone came up a few times. The chain has TRBV30 and TRBJ2-2; a possible D gene is TRBD2 (6 bases). The CDR3 is 13 residues long. Germline values: CDR1 GTSNPN, CDR2 SVGIG (reference sequence). The CDR3 sequence: CAEGLANTGELFF. CDR3 coding DNA: TGTGCGGAGGGGCTCGCGAACACCGGGGAGCTGTTTTTT.

V is TRBV28 and J is TRBJ2-5; D is uncertain. The germline V gene has CDR1 MDHEN and CDR2 SYDVKM. V lost 6 bases and J lost 2, with 10 bases in between. This CDR3 contains 13 residues. The CDR3 coding sequence is TGTGCCAGCAGAGAACTACCGCAAGAGACCCAGTACTTC. As protein: CASRELPQETQYF.

This clone was detected only a few times. The V call is TRBV9, the J call TRBJ2-6, with 9 bases that match TRBD1. CDR1 is SGDLS and CDR2 is YYNGEE in the germline V gene. V was pared by 4 bases and J by 2 bases, with 7 bases of the junction left unmatched. This CDR3 has 17 amino acids. DNA for the CDR3: TGTGCCAGCAGCCCCAGGGACAGGGAGGCTGGGGCCAACGTCCTGACTTTC. This translates into CASSPRDREAGANVLTF.